This T cell receptor beta chain was identified in a study of tumour-infiltrating T cells in Burkitt lymphoma. Study overall: All epidemiological Burkitt lymphoma subtypes were represented in the cohort. Overall and progression-free survival were predicted by productive clonality. Overall study findings and caveats: Several public clonotypes were shared across many Burkitt lymphoma patients.

For this clone: Its matching antigen is unknown.

The junction had 9 bases not matched to a gene; V was cut back by 7 bases and J by 5 bases. CDR1 is MNHNS and CDR2 is SASEGT in the germline V gene. The CDR3 has 15 residues. Profiling relied on immunoSEQ multiplex PCR, and the TCRdb table lists in-frame clones only, not all of them. The table includes more than 45,000 clones, around 31% detected once. This rearrangement joins TRBV6-1 to TRBJ2-7, with 12 bases aligning to TRBD1. This TCR was sampled from a human donor with Burkitt lymphoma. The source material was tumor tissue. The CDR3 DNA follows: TGTGCCAGCACCCCTTGGGGACAGGGGGCCGACGAGCAGTACTTC. It is translated as CASTPWGQGADEQYF.